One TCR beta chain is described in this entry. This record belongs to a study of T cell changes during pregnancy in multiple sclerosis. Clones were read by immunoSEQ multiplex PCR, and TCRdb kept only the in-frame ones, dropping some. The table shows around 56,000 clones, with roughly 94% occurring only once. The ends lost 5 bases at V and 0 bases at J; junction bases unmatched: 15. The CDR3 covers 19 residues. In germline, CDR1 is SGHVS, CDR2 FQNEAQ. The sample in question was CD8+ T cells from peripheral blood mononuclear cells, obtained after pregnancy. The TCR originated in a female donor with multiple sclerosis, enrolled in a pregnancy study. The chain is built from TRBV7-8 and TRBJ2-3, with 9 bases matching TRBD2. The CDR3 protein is CASSPWGREGRTSTDTQYF. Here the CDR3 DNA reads TGTGCCAGCAGCCCCTGGGGGCGGGAGGGCCGAACGAGCACAGATACGCAGTATTTT.